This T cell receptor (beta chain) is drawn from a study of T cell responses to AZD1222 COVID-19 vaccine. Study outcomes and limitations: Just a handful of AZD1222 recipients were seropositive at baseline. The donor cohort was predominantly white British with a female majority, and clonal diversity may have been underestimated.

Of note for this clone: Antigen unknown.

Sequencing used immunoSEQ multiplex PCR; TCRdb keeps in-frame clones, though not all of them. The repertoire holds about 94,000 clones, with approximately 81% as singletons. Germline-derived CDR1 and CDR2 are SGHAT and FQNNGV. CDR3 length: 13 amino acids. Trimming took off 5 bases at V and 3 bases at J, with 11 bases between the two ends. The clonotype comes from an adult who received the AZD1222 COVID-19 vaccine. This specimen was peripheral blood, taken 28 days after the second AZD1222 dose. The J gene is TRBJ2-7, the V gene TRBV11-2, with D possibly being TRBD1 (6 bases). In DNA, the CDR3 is TGTGCCAGCAGCCACCGAGGGGGCTACGAGCAGTACTTC. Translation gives CASSHRGGYEQYF.